This T cell receptor beta chain stems from a study of monozygotic twins with inflammatory bowel disease. Points from the study as a whole: No discrimination was achieved between different T cell subtypes. IBD patients showed reduced TCRbeta diversity (inverse Simpson) versus healthy co-twins.

TCRdb reworked the 5' RACE reads into one entry per CDR3 protein, no DNA. The table lists 400,000 or so distinct CDR3 sequences. CDR3 length: 14 residues. A remark on this clonotype: Its target is unknown.

Source material: blood. The chain couples TRBV12-3 or TRBV12-4 to TRBJ2-7. The clonotype was recovered from a human donor with ulcerative colitis or Crohn's disease, or a healthy co-twin of an affected twin (not recorded which). The CDR3 protein is CASSLMSLSYEQYF.